The source of this T cell receptor (beta chain) is a study of T-cell reconstitution after alpha-beta-depleted transplantation in children. CDR3 length equals 15 residues. Trimming took off 6 bases at V and 0 bases at J, with 12 bases between the two ends. Researchers prepared the TCRbeta library using unique molecular identifiers, the study reports. TCRdb re-called the PCR reads through MiXCR, storing one row per CDR3 protein. The data contain 900,000 or so distinct CDR3 sequences, approximately 15% of them singletons. The input for sequencing was PBMCs, mostly from graft donor cells, taken 360 days after TCRalphabeta/CD19-depleted stem cell transplant. The receptor was derived from a male patient between 5 and 17 years old who had a stem cell transplant for acute lymphoblastic leukemia, so the T cells may come from the graft donor. The genes are TRBV12-3 or TRBV12-4 and TRBJ1-5; D remains ambiguous. DNA of the CDR3: TGTGCCAGCAGCCCCGCTATCGGTAGCAATCAGCCCCAGCATTTT. This gives the protein CASSPAIGSNQPQHF.